Shown below are 29 T cell receptor beta chains from a single sample sequenced in a study of neurological immune-mediated disorders. TCRdb fed the 5' RACE reads into MiXCR, producing one record per CDR3 protein. The repertoire consists of around 66,000 distinct CDR3 sequences, with around 5.5% occurring once and the leading ten covering roughly 2.8%. What was sequenced was PBMCs. The receptors stem from a woman in her 30s with multiple sclerosis.

The table lists this clonotype with many counts. V gene TRBV20-1 combines with J gene TRBJ2-3; D not certain. Per germline, CDR1 DFQATT and CDR2 SNEGSKA (reference sequence). The length of the CDR3 is 14 residues. Trimming left V 1 base short and J 1 base short, with 9 bases between. CDR3 sequence (DNA): TGCAGTGCTAGAGGCCTCATTGGCACAGATACGCAGTATTTT. Encoded protein: CSARGLIGTDTQYF.

The table lists this clonotype with many counts. V is TRBV4-1 and J is TRBJ2-1; 8 bases fit TRBD1. The CDR3 has 17 amino acids. The junction had 15 bases not matched to a gene; V was cut back by 4 bases and J by 7 bases. Germline CDR1 MGHRA, CDR2 YSYEKL. The CDR3 reads CASSPRMAQGATNEQFF. The CDR3 coding sequence is TGCGCCAGCAGCCCAAGGATGGCCCAGGGGGCGACAAATGAGCAGTTCTTC.

This clonotype was picked up many times. V is TRBV28 and J is TRBJ2-1; 10 positions agree with TRBD2. V lost 2 bases to trimming and J lost 6 bases; unmatched junction nucleotides: 4. Germline V gene sequence: CDR1 MDHEN, CDR2 SYDVKM. This CDR3 has 15 amino acids. The CDR3 here is CASSLLAGVFNEQFF. The CDR3 DNA follows: TGTGCCAGCAGTTTACTAGCGGGGGTTTTCAATGAGCAGTTCTTC.

This clonotype appeared many times. J is TRBJ2-7 and V is TRBV7-2, with D maybe TRBD2 (6 bases). V was pared by 1 base and J by 3 bases, with 16 bases between. Germline V gene lookup returns CDR1 SGHTA and CDR2 FQGNSA. This CDR3 contains 16 residues. DNA of the CDR3: TGTGCCAGCAGCTTAGAATCCGGGGGAGGCTTCTACGAGCAGTACTTC. Its protein is CASSLESGGGFYEQYF.

This clonotype was detected ten times or more. The rearrangement links TRBV20-1 to TRBJ1-2, with 8 bases matching TRBD1. Germline CDR1 DFQATT, CDR2 SNEGSKA (reference sequence). V shed 0 bases and J 7 bases; nucleotides not matched to a gene: 7. CDR3 length: 14 residues. The CDR3 DNA follows: TGCAGTGCTAGAGATATCAGGGGGCGTCCTGGCTACACCTTC. Translated: CSARDIRGRPGYTF.

The table lists this clonotype with many counts. The junction shows a germline mismatch at one end, possibly a read error. This rearrangement joins TRBV28 to TRBJ1-5; possible D gene TRBD1, 5 bases. Germline CDR1 MDHEN, CDR2 SYDVKM. The CDR3 is made up of 17 amino acids. CDR3 DNA: TGTGCCAGCAGGCGTGGTCTTTTAAGGGGAGTGAGTCAGCCCCAGAATTTT. It yields the protein CASRRGLLRGVSQPQNF. The entire variable domain, with the rest obtained from reference TRBV28 and TRBJ1-5, is as follows: DVKVTQSSRYLVKRTGEKVFLECVQDMDHENMFWYRQDPGLGLRLIYFSYDVKMKEKGDIPEGYSVSREKKERFSLILESASTNQTSMYLCASRRGLLRGVSQPQNFGDGTRLSIL.

The V call is TRBV3-1, the J call TRBJ1-2; D remains unclear. V dropped 0 bases and J dropped 4 bases, with 12 bases sitting between them. The CDR3 has 15 amino acids. Germline assignment: CDR1 LGHDT and CDR2 YNNKEL (reference sequence). DNA for the CDR3: TGTGCCAGCAGCCAAGATGGCACTAAAACCTATGGCTACACCTTC. Translation gives CASSQDGTKTYGYTF.

At least ten counts were recorded for this clonotype. The genes are TRBV27 and TRBJ2-1, with 10 bases matching TRBD1. J lost 6 bases, V lost 9 bases, and 8 bases had no gene match. CDR3 length equals 14 residues. CDR1 MNHEY and CDR2 SMNVEV come from the germline V gene (reference sequence). The CDR3 DNA follows: TGTGCCAGTAGCCCCGGGACAGGGGTCAATGAGCAGTTCTTC. Protein: CASSPGTGVNEQFF.

Ten or more counts support this clonotype. The genes are TRBV20-1 and TRBJ2-3; 12 nucleotides line up with TRBD1. This CDR3 spans 15 amino acids. Germline CDR1 is DFQATT and CDR2 is SNEGSKA (reference sequence). J gave up 2 bases and V 6 bases, and 6 bases lay outside the gene matches. CDR3 sequence: CSASPGQGATDTQYF. The CDR3 coding sequence is TGCAGTGCGTCACCGGGACAGGGGGCCACAGATACGCAGTATTTT.

The chain couples TRBV7-9 to TRBJ2-6; 9 bases agree with TRBD1. This CDR3 region has 21 residues. Germline-derived CDR1 and CDR2 are SEHNR and FQNEAQ (reference sequence). Trimming cost V 4 bases and J 0 bases; bases outside gene matches: 16. The CDR3 region has the DNA TGTGCCAGCAGCTACCAGACTGAACAGGGGGCCATTCCCTCTGGGGCCAACGTCCTGACTTTC. The encoded protein is CASSYQTEQGAIPSGANVLTF.

This clonotype appeared many times. CDR3 region: CASSLGIDSPTNEKLFF. CDR3 nucleotides: TGCGCCAGCAGCTTAGGGATTGACAGTCCAACTAATGAAAAACTGTTTTTT. V gene TRBV5-1 combines with J gene TRBJ1-4; perhaps TRBD1 as D (5 bases). The CDR3 runs to 17 residues. Germline V gene sequence: CDR1 SGHRS, CDR2 YFSETQ. Trimming stripped 2 bases from V and 0 bases from J, with 14 bases between.

This clonotype has a count of ten or more. The chain couples TRBV12-3 or TRBV12-4 to TRBJ2-3; D may be TRBD2 (5 bases). This CDR3 has 13 amino acids. V was clipped by 5 bases and J by 4 bases, with 10 bases between them. CDR3 DNA sequence: TGTGCCAGCAGTGGCCGCGGGCCAGATACGCAGTATTTT. Its protein product is CASSGRGPDTQYF.

The table lists this clonotype with many counts. The V call is TRBV9, the J call TRBJ2-3; 9 bases map to TRBD1. CDR3 length: 15 residues. Per the germline V gene, CDR1 is SGDLS and CDR2 is YYNGEE. The J segment lost 4 bases and the V segment lost 2 bases, leaving 5 bases of the junction unmatched. The CDR3 nucleotides read TGTGCCAGCAGCGTCGGGGACAGGGTCCCAGATACGCAGTATTTT. Its translation: CASSVGDRVPDTQYF.

This clonotype was observed many times. This chain uses TRBV5-1 with TRBJ2-5; D ambiguous. In germline, CDR1 is SGHRS, CDR2 YFSETQ. The CDR3 has 12 residues. Trimming removed 0 bases from V and 5 bases from J, with 5 bases in between. The CDR3 loop is CASSLVKETQYF. Written as DNA, the CDR3 is TGCGCCAGCAGCTTGGTGAAGGAGACCCAGTACTTC.

This clonotype was recorded at least ten times. In DNA form, the CDR3 reads TGTGCCAGCAGACAGAGGGCCAACGTCCTGACTTTC. Amino acid sequence: CASRQRANVLTF. The rearrangement joins TRBV6-6 to TRBJ2-6; D remains unclear. This CDR3 has 12 amino acids. The ends were cut back, 6 bases at V and 5 bases at J, with 5 bases in the middle. The germline gives CDR1 MNHNY, CDR2 SVGAGI (reference sequence).

This clonotype has more than one count but fewer than ten. A much larger clone differs by one base, so this may be a read error. This rearrangement joins TRBV20-1 to TRBJ1-1; tentatively, D is TRBD1 (5 bases). This CDR3 contains 13 residues. Looked up from germline, CDR1 is DFQATT and CDR2 is SNEGSKA (reference sequence). V was shortened by 3 bases and J by 6 bases, with 14 bases between the two germline ends. The CDR3, as DNA: TGCAGTGCTAGGGGAAAGGGGCGCGCTGAAGCTTTCTTT. Translated, it gives CSARGKGRAEAFF.

Ten or more counts support this clonotype. The chain couples TRBV5-1 to TRBJ2-5; tentatively, D is TRBD2 (6 bases). Trimming pared 0 bases from V and 1 base from J, leaving 13 bases between. This CDR3 has 16 amino acids. Per the germline V gene, CDR1 is SGHRS and CDR2 is YFSETQ. The CDR3 sequence: CASSLAGGRSQETQYF. CDR3 coding DNA: TGCGCCAGCAGCTTGGCCGGGGGTCGCAGCCAAGAGACCCAGTACTTC.

The sample holds many counts of this clonotype. The chain has TRBV20-1 and TRBJ1-1, with a tentative D call TRBD1 (6 bases). This CDR3 comprises 14 residues. V was trimmed by 3 bases and J by 5 bases, leaving 16 bases between them. The germline V gene encodes CDR1 DFQATT and CDR2 SNEGSKA (reference sequence). As DNA, the CDR3 is TGCAGTGCTAGGGTCCCAGGGGAAGGGACTGAAGCTTTCTTT. Translated: CSARVPGEGTEAFF.

This clonotype was counted ten times or more. A junction end diverges from the germline sequence, so it may reflect a read error. The chain combines TRBV6-6 with TRBJ2-3, with 7 bases that match TRBD1. Germline CDR1 MNHNY, CDR2 SVGAGI (reference sequence). CDR3 size: 15 residues. The CDR3 loop reads CASSPRPGQFGSRDF. The CDR3 region has the DNA TGTGCCAGCAGTCCCCGTCCGGGACAGTTTGGCTCTCGGGACTTT.

This clonotype was seen ten or more times. V gene TRBV20-1 combines with J gene TRBJ1-2, with TRBD1 matching 8 bases. Germline V CDR1 and CDR2: DFQATT, SNEGSKA (reference sequence). This CDR3 has 14 residues. The V and J ends lost 0 bases and 7 bases, in that order; junction bases with no gene match: 7. The CDR3 protein is CSARDRQGARGYTF. The CDR3 DNA follows: TGCAGTGCTAGAGATCGGCAGGGGGCGCGTGGCTACACCTTC.

V usage is TRBV3-1 and J usage is TRBJ1-4; a possible D gene is TRBD1 (6 bases). Between the trimmed V and J ends, which lost 4 bases and 3 bases, there was a span of 9 bases. The germline CDR1 and CDR2 sequences are LGHDT and YNNKEL (reference sequence). The CDR3 runs 14 residues. CDR3 DNA: TGTGCCAGCAGCCTACAGGGTTCTAATGAAAAACTGTTTTTT. Translating gives CASSLQGSNEKLFF.

This clonotype was counted at least ten times. The chain employs TRBV10-3 and TRBJ1-1, with D unresolved. V lost 6 bases and J 4 bases, leaving 12 bases between the germline ends. Per the germline V gene, CDR1 is ENHRY and CDR2 is SYGVKD. The CDR3 is 13 amino acids. The CDR3 DNA sequence: TGTGCCATCAGACCAGGTGGGCCCACTGAAGCTTTCTTT. This translates into CAIRPGGPTEAFF.

This chain links TRBV5-1 with TRBJ1-4; tentative D call: TRBD1 (6 bases). This CDR3 has 14 residues. The germline CDR1 and CDR2 sequences are SGHRS and YFSETQ. With 4 bases removed from V and 8 bases from J, the gap between germline ends came to 15 bases. CDR3 region: CASSKDRTEEKLFF. Written as DNA, the CDR3 is TGCGCCAGCAGCAAGGACAGAACGGAAGAAAAACTGTTTTTT.

This clonotype was observed many times. The V gene is TRBV3-1, the J gene TRBJ2-7; tentative D call: TRBD1 (5 bases). V shed 4 bases and J shed 5 bases, with 15 bases lying between them. CDR1 LGHDT and CDR2 YNNKEL come from the germline V gene (reference sequence). This CDR3 has 14 amino acids. The CDR3, as DNA: TGTGCCAGCAGCCCGTGGACAAGGGGCCACGAGCAGTACTTC. Translation gives CASSPWTRGHEQYF.

This clonotype was seen a few times. The V gene is TRBV12-3 or TRBV12-4, the J gene TRBJ2-5, with 10 bases matching TRBD1. CDR3 size: 15 residues. Germline trimming cut 3 bases from V and 4 bases from J; bases unmatched to any gene: 5. DNA for the CDR3: TGTGCCAGCAGTTTGGGGACAGGGGTTGGAGAGACCCAGTACTTC. It encodes CASSLGTGVGETQYF.

Many counts were recorded for this clonotype. The chain has TRBV4-1 and TRBJ2-1; 9 nucleotides line up with TRBD2. This CDR3 contains 16 residues. The V segment lost 0 bases and the J segment 6 bases; nucleotides outside the gene matches: 6. The germline CDR1 and CDR2 sequences are MGHRA and YSYEKL. The DNA for the CDR3 is TGCGCCAGCAGCCAAGAGGGGACTAGCCTCCGCAATGAGCAGTTCTTC. The encoded protein is CASSQEGTSLRNEQFF.

Ten or more counts support this clonotype. J is TRBJ2-5 and V is TRBV4-2, with a tentative D call TRBD2 (6 bases). Germline-derived CDR1 and CDR2 are LGHNA and YNFKEQ. The CDR3 covers 14 residues. Trimming shortened V by 0 bases and J by 3 bases, and 8 bases separated the two germline ends. The CDR3 nucleotides read TGTGCCAGCAGCCAAGATTGGGGGGAAGAGACCCAGTACTTC. Its protein is CASSQDWGEETQYF.

The sample holds a few counts of this clonotype. The rearrangement uses TRBV6-5 and TRBJ1-5; D gene uncertain. The V and J ends lost 7 bases and 5 bases respectively, with 12 bases between them. The germline V gene encodes CDR1 MNHEY and CDR2 SVGAGI. The CDR3 sequence is 13 residues long. CDR3 sequence: CASTVTTDQPQHF. CDR3 coding DNA: TGTGCCAGCACTGTGACAACCGATCAGCCCCAGCATTTT.

This clonotype was picked up many times. This clone may be a read error of a much larger clone one base away. The chain links TRBV6-4 to TRBJ2-2; the D is unclear. Germline loops: CDR1 MRHNA, CDR2 SNTAGT. The V and J ends lost 7 bases and 4 bases respectively, with 13 bases between them. The CDR3 is made up of 14 amino acids. In DNA, the CDR3 is TGTGCCAGCACCCAAACCACGGGCACCGGGGAGCTGTTTTTT. Encoded protein: CASTQTTGTGELFF.